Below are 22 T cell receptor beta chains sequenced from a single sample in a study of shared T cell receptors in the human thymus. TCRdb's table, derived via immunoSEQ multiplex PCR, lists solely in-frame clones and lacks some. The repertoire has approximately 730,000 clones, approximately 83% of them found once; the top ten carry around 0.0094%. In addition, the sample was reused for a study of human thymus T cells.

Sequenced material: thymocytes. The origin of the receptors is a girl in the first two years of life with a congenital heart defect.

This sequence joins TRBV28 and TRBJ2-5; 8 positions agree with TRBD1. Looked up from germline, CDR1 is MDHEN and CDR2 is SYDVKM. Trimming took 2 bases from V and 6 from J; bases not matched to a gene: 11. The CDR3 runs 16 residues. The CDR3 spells CASSLQGAGGRKTQYF. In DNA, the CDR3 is TGTGCCAGCAGTTTACAGGGGGCAGGGGGTAGGAAGACCCAGTACTTC. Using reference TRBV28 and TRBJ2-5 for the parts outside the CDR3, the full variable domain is DVKVTQSSRYLVKRTGEKVFLECVQDMDHENMFWYRQDPGLGLRLIYFSYDVKMKEKGDIPEGYSVSREKKERFSLILESASTNQTSMYLCASSLQGAGGRKTQYFGPGTRLLVL.

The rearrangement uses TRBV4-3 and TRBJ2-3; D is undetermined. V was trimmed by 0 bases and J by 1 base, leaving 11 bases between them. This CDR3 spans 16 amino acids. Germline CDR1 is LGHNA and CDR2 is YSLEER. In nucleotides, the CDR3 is TGCGCCAGCAGCCAAGATATCCGGGTCGGCACAGATACGCAGTATTTT. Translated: CASSQDIRVGTDTQYF.

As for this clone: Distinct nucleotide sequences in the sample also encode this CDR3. DNA of the CDR3: TGTGCCTGGAGTTCCCAGGGTCCGGAGAATTCACCCCTCCACTTT. Its translation is CAWSSQGPENSPLHF. The chain carries TRBV30 and TRBJ1-6, with a weak D call TRBD1 (5 bases). Deletions cut 2 bases from V and 7 bases from J, with 15 bases between. This CDR3 contains 15 residues. The germline V gene has CDR1 GTSNPN and CDR2 SVGIG (reference sequence).

CDR3 nucleotides: TGTGCCAGCAGCAAATGGCGGGGTACCTATGGCTACACCTTC. Translated: CASSKWRGTYGYTF. The chain uses TRBV21-1 and TRBJ1-2. TRBV21-1 corresponds to a pseudogene. The CDR3 is 14 amino acids.

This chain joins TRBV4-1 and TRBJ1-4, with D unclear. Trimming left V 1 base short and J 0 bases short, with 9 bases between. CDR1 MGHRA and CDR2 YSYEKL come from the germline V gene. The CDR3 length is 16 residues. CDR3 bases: TGCGCCAGCAGCCAAGTGGAGAAAGCAACTAATGAAAAACTGTTTTTT. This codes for CASSQVEKATNEKLFF.

The CDR3 loop reads CASSHARTGDTGELFF. The CDR3 region has the DNA TGTGCCAGCAGCCATGCCCGGACGGGGGACACCGGGGAGCTGTTTTTT. This chain connects TRBV9 to TRBJ2-2; D is possibly TRBD2 (6 bases). This CDR3 spans 16 amino acids. Germline V gene data show CDR1 as SGDLS and CDR2 as YYNGEE. Trimming took 4 bases from V and 3 from J, leaving 16 bases between them.

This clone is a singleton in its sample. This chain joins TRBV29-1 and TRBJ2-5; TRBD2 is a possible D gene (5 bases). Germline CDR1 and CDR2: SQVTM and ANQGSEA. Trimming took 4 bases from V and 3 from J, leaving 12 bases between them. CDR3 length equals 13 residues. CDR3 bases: TGCAGCGTTGGCGGGCACCATGAAGAGACCCAGTACTTC. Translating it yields CSVGGHHEETQYF.

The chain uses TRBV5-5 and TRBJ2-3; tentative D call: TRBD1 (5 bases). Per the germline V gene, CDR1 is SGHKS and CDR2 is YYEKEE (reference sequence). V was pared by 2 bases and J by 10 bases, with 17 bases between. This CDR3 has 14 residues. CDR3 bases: TGTGCCAGCAGCTTTTCTTACCCTGGGGCCCCGCAGTATTTT. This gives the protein CASSFSYPGAPQYF. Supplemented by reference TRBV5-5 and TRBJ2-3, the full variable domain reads DAGVTQSPTHLIKTRGQQVTLRCSPISGHKSVSWYQQVLGQGPQFIFQYYEKEERGRGNFPDRFSARQFPNYSSELNVNALLLGDSALYLCASSFSYPGAPQYFGPGTRLTVL.

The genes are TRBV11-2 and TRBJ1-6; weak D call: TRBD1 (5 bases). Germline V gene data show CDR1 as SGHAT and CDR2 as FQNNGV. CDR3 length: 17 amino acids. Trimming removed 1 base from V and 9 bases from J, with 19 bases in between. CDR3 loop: CASSLVAGSPVGSPLHF. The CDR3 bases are TGTGCCAGCAGCTTAGTGGCAGGGTCCCCTGTGGGTTCACCCCTCCACTTT.

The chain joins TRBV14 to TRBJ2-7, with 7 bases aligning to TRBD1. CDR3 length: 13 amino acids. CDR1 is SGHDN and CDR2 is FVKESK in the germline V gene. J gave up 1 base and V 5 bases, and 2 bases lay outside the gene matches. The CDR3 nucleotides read TGTGCCAGCAGCAACAGGGGTTCCTACGAGCAGTACTTC. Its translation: CASSNRGSYEQYF.

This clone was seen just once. The CDR3 here is CASSVTPGLAGGKGTSTDTQYF. CDR3 DNA sequence: TGCGCCAGCAGTGTCACGCCGGGACTAGCGGGGGGGAAGGGAACTAGCACAGATACGCAGTATTTT. The chain uses TRBV10-1 and TRBJ2-3; TRBD2 aligns across 16 bases. This CDR3 has 22 residues. Trimming took 4 bases from V and 0 from J; bases not matched to a gene: 16. Germline CDR1 reads WNHNN; CDR2 reads SYGVQD (reference sequence).

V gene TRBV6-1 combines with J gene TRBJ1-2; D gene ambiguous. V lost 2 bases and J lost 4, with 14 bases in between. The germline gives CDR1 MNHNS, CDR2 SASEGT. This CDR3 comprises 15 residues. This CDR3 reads CASSEKFGEAYGYTF. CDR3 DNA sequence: TGTGCCAGCAGTGAAAAGTTTGGGGAGGCCTATGGCTACACCTTC.

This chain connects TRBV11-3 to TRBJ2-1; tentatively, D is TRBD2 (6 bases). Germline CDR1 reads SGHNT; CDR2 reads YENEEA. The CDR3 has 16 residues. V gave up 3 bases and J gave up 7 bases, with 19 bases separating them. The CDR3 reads CASSFSGTSSPNEQFF. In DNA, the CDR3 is TGTGCCAGCAGCTTCTCCGGGACTTCAAGTCCAAATGAGCAGTTCTTC.

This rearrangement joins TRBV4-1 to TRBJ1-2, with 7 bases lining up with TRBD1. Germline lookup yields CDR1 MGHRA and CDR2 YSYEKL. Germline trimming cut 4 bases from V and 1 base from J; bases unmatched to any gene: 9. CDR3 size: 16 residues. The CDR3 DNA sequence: TGCGCCAGCAGCCTTCGAGGGGACAGCGGTAACTATGGCTACACCTTC. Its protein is CASSLRGDSGNYGYTF.

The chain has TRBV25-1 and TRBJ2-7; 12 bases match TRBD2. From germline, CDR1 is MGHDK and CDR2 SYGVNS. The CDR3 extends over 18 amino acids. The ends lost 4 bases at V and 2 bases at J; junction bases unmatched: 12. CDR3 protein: CASSVGMVTSGGTYEQYF. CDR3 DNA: TGTGCCAGCAGTGTGGGAATGGTGACTAGCGGGGGCACCTACGAGCAGTACTTC.

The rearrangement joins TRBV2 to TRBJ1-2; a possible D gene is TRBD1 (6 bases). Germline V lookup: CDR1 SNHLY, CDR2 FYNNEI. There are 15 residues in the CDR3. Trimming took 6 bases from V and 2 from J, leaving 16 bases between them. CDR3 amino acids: CASRPHRDGNYGYTF. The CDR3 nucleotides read TGTGCCAGCAGACCCCACAGGGATGGAAACTATGGCTACACCTTC.

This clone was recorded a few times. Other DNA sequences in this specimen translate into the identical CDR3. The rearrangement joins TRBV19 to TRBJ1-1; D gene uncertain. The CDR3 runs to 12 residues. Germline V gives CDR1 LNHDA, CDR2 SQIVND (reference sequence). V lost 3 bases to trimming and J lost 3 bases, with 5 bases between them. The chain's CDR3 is CASSIRDTEAFF. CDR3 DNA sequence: TGTGCCAGTAGTATCCGGGACACTGAAGCTTTCTTT.

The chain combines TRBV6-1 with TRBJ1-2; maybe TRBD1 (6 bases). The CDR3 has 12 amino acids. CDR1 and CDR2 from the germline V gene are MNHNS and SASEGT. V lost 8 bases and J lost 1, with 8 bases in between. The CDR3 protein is CASPQGNYGYTF. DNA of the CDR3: TGTGCCAGCCCACAGGGTAACTATGGCTACACCTTC.

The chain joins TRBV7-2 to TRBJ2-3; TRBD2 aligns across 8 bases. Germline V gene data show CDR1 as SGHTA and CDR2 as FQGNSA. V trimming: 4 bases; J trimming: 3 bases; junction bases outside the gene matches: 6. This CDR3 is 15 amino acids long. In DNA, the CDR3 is TGTGCCAGCAGCTACCGGGGGGGCGGGACAGATACGCAGTATTTT. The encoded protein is CASSYRGGGTDTQYF.

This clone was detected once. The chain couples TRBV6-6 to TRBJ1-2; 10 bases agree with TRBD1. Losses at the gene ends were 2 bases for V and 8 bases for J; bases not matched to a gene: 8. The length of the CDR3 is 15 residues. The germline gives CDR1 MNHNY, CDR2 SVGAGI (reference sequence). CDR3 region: CASSYRLGTGEGYTF. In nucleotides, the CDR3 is TGTGCCAGCAGTTACCGACTCGGGACAGGGGAAGGCTACACCTTC.

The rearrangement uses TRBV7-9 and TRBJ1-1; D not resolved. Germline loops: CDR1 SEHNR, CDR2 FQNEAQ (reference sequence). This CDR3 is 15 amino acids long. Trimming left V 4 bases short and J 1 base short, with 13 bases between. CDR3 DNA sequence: TGTGCCAGCAGCTCCGTAATGTTTTCGAACACTGAAGCTTTCTTT. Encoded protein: CASSSVMFSNTEAFF.

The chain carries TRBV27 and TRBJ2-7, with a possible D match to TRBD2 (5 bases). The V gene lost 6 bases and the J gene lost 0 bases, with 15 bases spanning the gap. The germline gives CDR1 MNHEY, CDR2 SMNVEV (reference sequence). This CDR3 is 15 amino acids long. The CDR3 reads CASRRLRVRSYEQYF. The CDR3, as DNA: TGTGCCAGCAGGCGTTTGAGGGTCCGCTCCTACGAGCAGTACTTC.